This T cell receptor (beta chain) was recovered during a study of blood T cell repertoires in COVID-19. Whole-study context: Sites across the United States, Italy and Spain contributed samples from acute and convalescent COVID-19. T cells, B-cell-depleted T cells, or PBMCs supplied cDNA or gDNA.

Original methodology: Reference gene primer amplification in the assay estimated nucleated cell counts. Assay used: immunoSEQ multiplex PCR; TCRdb lists only in-frame clones, some missing. V and J calls plus clone size are reproduced from that table; the DNA served to infer D and trimming. The table records roughly 350,000 clones, roughly 90% of them present only once. The V and J ends lost 4 bases and 2 bases respectively, with 11 bases between them. The CDR3 is 15 amino acids. Per the germline V gene, CDR1 is LGHNA and CDR2 is YSLEER. The chain employs TRBV4-3 and TRBJ2-2; D remains unclear. The receptor was derived from a woman in her fifties or sixties with active or convalescent COVID-19. The sequenced sample was peripheral blood. The CDR3 protein is CASSPQTPNTGELFF. The DNA of the CDR3 is TGCGCCAGCAGCCCCCAAACTCCCAACACCGGGGAGCTGTTTTTT.